This T cell receptor beta chain was found in a study of CD8 T cells in Susac syndrome. Note on this clonotype: Its antigen is currently unknown.

Random hexamers were used to reverse transcribe the RNA input (0.5 to 1 ug). Across 54 Vbeta and 13 Jbeta, immunoSEQ multiplex PCR amplified TCR beta CDR3. TCRdb itself ran the immunoSEQ multiplex PCR reads through MiXCR, one entry per CDR3 protein. The profile shows about 200,000 distinct CDR3 sequences, 85% to 95% of them singletons. Regarding the study as a whole: The authors acknowledged that their TCR sequencing and HLA analysis involved a relatively small number of individuals.

V was shortened by 5 bases and J by 6 bases, with 9 bases between the two germline ends. This CDR3 spans 12 amino acids. Germline values: CDR1 LGHDT, CDR2 YNNKEL (reference sequence). The sample consisted of CD4+ T cells from PBMCs. The chain employs TRBV3-1 and TRBJ2-3; no reliable D call. The sequence derives from a human donor with multiple sclerosis. This chain's CDR3 is CASSLGEDTQYF. In DNA, the CDR3 is TGTGCCAGCAGCTTGGGTGAGGATACGCAGTATTTT.